This TCR beta chain was recorded in a study of shared clonotypes between healthy human individuals. This CDR3 region has 15 residues. CDR1 and CDR2 from the germline V gene are MDHEN and SYDVKM. V gave up 2 bases and J gave up 4 bases; unmatched junction bases: 7. Assay used: immunoSEQ multiplex PCR; TCRdb lists only in-frame clones, some missing. Here the sample spans more than 400,000 clones, over 75% being singletons. Genomic DNA for unsorted samples, which was extracted with the QIAamp DNA Blood Mini kit, came from around 100 million PBMCs. General observations from the study: Only blood samples were collected, and tissue repertoires likely differ. What limited the represented genetic and exposure-history diversity was the small number of donors.

To note about this clone: Its antigen is unidentified.

The receptor comes from a middle-aged woman in good health. Some clones in this sample may be carry-over from other donors' samples. The chain has TRBV28 and TRBJ2-7; 8 bases fit TRBD2. The sample taken for sequencing was PBMCs. The CDR3 DNA reads as TGTGCCAGCAGTTTACCCTCCCGGGAGGGATACGAGCAGTACTTC. Translated, it gives CASSLPSREGYEQYF.